This T cell receptor beta chain was sequenced during a study of blood T cell repertoires in COVID-19. The overall study: Sites across the United States, Italy and Spain contributed samples from acute and convalescent COVID-19. T cells, B-cell-depleted T cells, or PBMCs provided the cDNA or gDNA that served as material.

V lost 4 bases and J lost 2, with 15 bases in between. Germline V gene sequence: CDR1 MNHEY, CDR2 SVGEGT. The CDR3 length is 15 residues. The age range of participants was 18 to 89 years, with residence in about two dozen US areas. Under the authors' procedure: Scientists estimated how many nucleated cells there were by amplifying reference gene primers. Clones were sequenced by immunoSEQ multiplex PCR, and TCRdb holds only the in-frame ones, with some missing. V, J and clone size are taken as reported in that table, and D and trimming were inferred from the DNA itself. The sample lists a few hundred thousand clones, 88% occurring once.

Sequenced material: PBMCs or T cells enriched from blood (not recorded which). This rearrangement joins TRBV6-2 or TRBV6-3 to TRBJ2-7, with a possible D match to TRBD1 (6 bases). The source of this sequence is a woman between 35 and 50 years old who had recovered from COVID-19. This CDR3 reads CASSSLQDRPYEQYF. The DNA for the CDR3 is TGTGCCAGCAGTTCCCTCCAGGACAGACCCTACGAGCAGTACTTC.